This entry lists 32 T cell receptor beta chains sequenced from one sample in a study of identical twins. TCRdb processed the 5' RACE reads anew with MiXCR; each CDR3 protein has one entry. The data hold under 900,000 distinct CDR3 sequences, with around 12% observed a single time. These data are also associated with another study on yellow fever vaccine responses in identical twins.

The sample comprised PBMCs. Every receptor here comes from a woman under 30 in good health.

The V call is TRBV20-1, the J call TRBJ2-1; TRBD2 matches at 13 bases. The junction had 10 bases not matched to a gene; V was cut back by 2 bases and J by 6 bases. This CDR3 contains 17 residues. Looked up from germline, CDR1 is DFQATT and CDR2 is SNEGSKA (reference sequence). The CDR3 bases are TGCAGTGCTAGATCACTAGCGGGGGGGCGTTTTGGCAATGAGCAGTTCTTC. Encoded protein: CSARSLAGGRFGNEQFF.

V and J are TRBV5-1 and TRBJ1-1, with a weak D call TRBD1 (5 bases). V was pared by 0 bases and J by 11 bases, with 14 bases between. CDR1 and CDR2 (germline): SGHRS, YFSETQ. The CDR3 contains 13 residues. In nucleotides, the CDR3 is TGCGCCAGCAGCTTGGAATCCGCCCGGGGGGCTTTCTTT. Protein sequence: CASSLESARGAFF.

This clonotype was found many times. The rearrangement joins TRBV5-1 to TRBJ1-5, with 9 bases identical to TRBD1. CDR1 and CDR2 from the germline V gene are SGHRS and YFSETQ. This CDR3 spans 15 amino acids. V lost 4 bases, J lost 1 base, and 3 bases stayed unmatched. The CDR3 DNA sequence: TGCGCCAGCAGCCCGGGACAGGGAAGCAATCAGCCCCAGCATTTT. It codes for CASSPGQGSNQPQHF.

V usage is TRBV11-2 and J usage is TRBJ2-1; 7 positions match TRBD2. The CDR3 spans 17 residues. The V segment lost 5 bases and the J segment 4 bases; nucleotides outside the gene matches: 14. Looked up from germline, CDR1 is SGHAT and CDR2 is FQNNGV. CDR3 DNA: TGTGCCAGCAGCGGAAACCGGCTAGCGGCAAAGTACAATGAGCAGTTCTTC. Residues: CASSGNRLAAKYNEQFF.

Only a few counts were recorded for this clonotype. The germline gene is not matched at one end of the junction; a read error may be the cause. The V call is TRBV7-7, the J call TRBJ2-5, with 7 bases identical to TRBD2. Germline V lookup: CDR1 SSHAT, CDR2 FNYEAQ (reference sequence). The CDR3 has 14 residues. CDR3 in amino acids: CASSLGEGSETQYF. The DNA for the CDR3 is TGTGCCAGCAGTTTAGGGGAGGGTTCGGAGACCCAGTACTTC.

The chain recombines TRBV5-5 with TRBJ1-5; possibly TRBD1 for D (6 bases). Germline CDR1 SGHKS, CDR2 YYEKEE (reference sequence). V was pared by 0 bases and J by 0 bases, with 13 bases between. The CDR3 is made up of 17 amino acids. CDR3 region: CASSLDGRRGSNQPQHF. CDR3 bases: TGTGCCAGCAGCTTGGATGGGCGCAGGGGTAGCAATCAGCCCCAGCATTTT.

This clonotype has just a few counts. This chain connects TRBV6-1 to TRBJ2-1; TRBD1 matches at 9 bases. V shed 5 bases, J shed 7 bases, and the junction held 9 bases outside the gene matches. The CDR3 is made up of 15 amino acids. Germline V gives CDR1 MNHNS, CDR2 SASEGT. The CDR3 sequence is CASSLGTGPGNEQFF. The CDR3 DNA reads as TGTGCCAGCAGTCTCGGGACAGGGCCGGGGAATGAGCAGTTCTTC.

The V and J genes are TRBV18 and TRBJ1-5, with TRBD1 as a possible D gene (5 bases). The germline V gene has CDR1 KGHSH and CDR2 LQKENI. The CDR3 is 15 amino acids. Between the trimmed V and J ends, which lost 1 base and 2 bases, there was a span of 9 bases. CDR3 in DNA: TGTGCCAGCTCACCACGGGGGGTGGGCAATCAGCCCCAGCATTTT. Protein sequence: CASSPRGVGNQPQHF.

In this sample, this clonotype turned up a few times. The rearrangement joins TRBV7-2 to TRBJ2-3; maybe TRBD2 (7 bases). V gave up 4 bases and J gave up 4 bases, with 15 bases separating them. This CDR3 comprises 15 residues. The germline V gene has CDR1 SGHTA and CDR2 FQGNSA. Here the CDR3 DNA reads TGTGCCAGCAGCTACAGGGACTACTCAGCAGATACGCAGTATTTT. Translated: CASSYRDYSADTQYF.

A few counts support this clonotype. This chain joins TRBV10-2 and TRBJ2-1; 11 bases map to TRBD2. Per the germline V gene, CDR1 is WSHSY and CDR2 is SAAADI. The J segment lost 0 bases and the V segment lost 4 bases, leaving 14 bases of the junction unmatched. The CDR3 extends over 20 amino acids. The CDR3 region is CASSGYSGGARSVSYNEQFF. The CDR3 coding sequence is TGCGCCAGCAGTGGATATAGCGGGGGGGCGAGGAGCGTCTCCTACAATGAGCAGTTCTTC.

This clonotype was counted at least ten times. Written as DNA, the CDR3 is TGCAGCGTTTTCGGGGGGACAGGGGTAGAGACCCAGTACTTC. This encodes CSVFGGTGVETQYF. This chain links TRBV29-1 with TRBJ2-5; 10 positions match TRBD1. V lost 5 bases, J lost 4 bases, and 7 bases stayed unmatched. Germline CDR1 is SQVTM and CDR2 is ANQGSEA. The CDR3 is 14 amino acids. The full variable domain, in which reference TRBV29-1 and TRBJ2-5 provide the parts outside the CDR3, is SAVISQKPSRDICQRGTSLTIQCQVDSQVTMMFWYRQQPGQSLTLIATANQGSEATYESGFVIDKFPISRPNLTFSTLTVSNMSPEDSSIYLCSVFGGTGVETQYFGPGTRLLVL.

This clonotype occurred a few times. The chain recombines TRBV29-1 with TRBJ1-1, with D possibly TRBD1 on 5 matching bases. The CDR3 has 13 residues. Germline-derived CDR1 and CDR2 are SQVTM and ANQGSEA. This CDR3 reads CSGVPTVNTEAFF. The CDR3 DNA sequence: TGCAGTGGGGTCCCGACAGTCAACACTGAAGCTTTCTTT.

This clonotype showed up just a few times. The chain links TRBV3-1 to TRBJ2-7, with 12 bases that match TRBD2. CDR1 and CDR2 (germline): LGHDT, YNNKEL (reference sequence). The V and J ends lost 3 bases and 1 base, in that order; junction bases with no gene match: 10. The CDR3 runs 18 residues. The CDR3 nucleotides are TGTGCCAGCAGCCACACGGGACTAGCGGGCTCGACGTCCTACGAGCAGTACTTC. This encodes CASSHTGLAGSTSYEQYF.

This clonotype came up a few times. The chain employs TRBV9 and TRBJ2-5; possibly TRBD2 for D (6 bases). The CDR3 length is 16 residues. Trimming removed 2 bases from V and 5 bases from J, with 19 bases in between. Germline V gives CDR1 SGDLS, CDR2 YYNGEE. The CDR3 DNA reads as TGTGCCAGCAGCGTCGAAACCGGGGCCAGCGGGGAGACCCAGTACTTC. Its translation is CASSVETGASGETQYF.

This clonotype occurred a few times. V is TRBV4-1 and J is TRBJ2-3, with a weak D call TRBD1 (6 bases). The V end lost 3 bases, the J end lost 5 bases, and 12 bases lay between the germline ends. CDR3 length: 14 residues. Germline CDR1 and CDR2: MGHRA and YSYEKL. The CDR3 DNA sequence: TGCGCCAGCAGCCAGGACAGTTCGGGAGATACGCAGTATTTT. It specifies CASSQDSSGDTQYF.

This chain uses TRBV6-5 with TRBJ2-7; D is undetermined. Trimming left V 2 bases short and J 2 bases short, with 7 bases between. The CDR3 spans 13 residues. From germline, CDR1 is MNHEY and CDR2 SVGAGI. The CDR3 sequence is CASSYGNPYEQYF. CDR3 bases: TGTGCCAGCAGTTACGGGAACCCCTACGAGCAGTACTTC.

The chain has TRBV2 and TRBJ1-6; 7 positions agree with TRBD1. Germline loops: CDR1 SNHLY, CDR2 FYNNEI. The CDR3 is 14 residues long. V was clipped by 4 bases and J by 10 bases; unmatched bases: 7. Written as DNA, the CDR3 is TGTGCCAGCAGTGGGCAGGGGGTCGACTCACCCCTCCACTTT. It codes for CASSGQGVDSPLHF.

This clonotype was detected many times. Here the CDR3 DNA reads TGTGCCAGCAGCCAAGGACCAGATACGCAGTATTTT. It encodes CASSQGPDTQYF. J is TRBJ2-3 and V is TRBV3-1; D uncertain. V lost 1 base, J lost 4 bases, and 3 bases lay in between. Germline loops: CDR1 LGHDT, CDR2 YNNKEL (reference sequence). This CDR3 has 12 amino acids.

This clonotype was found many times. This chain connects TRBV5-1 to TRBJ2-2, with 8 bases that match TRBD1. The CDR3 is 15 residues long. J lost 3 bases, V lost 0 bases, and 1 base had no gene match. Germline V gene sequence: CDR1 SGHRS, CDR2 YFSETQ. The CDR3 here is CASSLVGQDTGELFF. CDR3 sequence (DNA): TGCGCCAGCAGCTTGGTGGGACAGGACACCGGGGAGCTGTTTTTT.

This clonotype has a handful of counts. The chain recombines TRBV20-1 with TRBJ2-1; 11 nucleotides align to TRBD2. V shed 5 bases and J 1 base; nucleotides not matched to a gene: 4. CDR3 length: 15 residues. The germline V gene encodes CDR1 DFQATT and CDR2 SNEGSKA (reference sequence). CDR3 in DNA: TGCAGTGCTGGGGGACTAGCGGCTTCCTACAATGAGCAGTTCTTC. This gives the protein CSAGGLAASYNEQFF.

This clonotype has more than one count but fewer than ten. This chain joins TRBV6-1 and TRBJ1-1, with a possible D match to TRBD1 (5 bases). Trimming shortened V by 4 bases and J by 1 base, and 13 bases separated the two germline ends. The germline V gene encodes CDR1 MNHNS and CDR2 SASEGT. The CDR3 runs to 15 residues. The CDR3 DNA sequence: TGTGCCAGCAGTGCCGCGGCAGGGTGGAACACTGAAGCTTTCTTT. It codes for CASSAAAGWNTEAFF.

In its sample, this clonotype was seen a few times. The chain carries TRBV7-2 and TRBJ2-2, with D possibly matching TRBD2 (6 bases). The germline CDR1 and CDR2 sequences are SGHTA and FQGNSA. The ends were cut back, 5 bases at V and 2 bases at J, with 15 bases in the middle. CDR3 length equals 16 residues. CDR3 amino acids: CASSAHSGANTGELFF. As DNA, the CDR3 is TGTGCCAGCAGCGCACATAGCGGAGCTAACACCGGGGAGCTGTTTTTT.

This clonotype was found a few times. The rearrangement links TRBV3-1 to TRBJ1-1; 7 positions match TRBD1. Trimming removed 4 bases from V and 3 bases from J; junction bases left unmatched: 5. CDR3 length: 14 amino acids. Germline V gene lookup returns CDR1 LGHDT and CDR2 YNNKEL (reference sequence). CDR3 amino acids: CASSPRGTDTEAFF. The CDR3 DNA follows: TGTGCCAGCAGCCCCCGGGGGACAGACACTGAAGCTTTCTTT.

The chain joins TRBV7-9 to TRBJ2-5; no clear D gene. The CDR3 length is 13 residues. V was clipped by 3 bases and J by 7 bases, with 12 bases between them. CDR1 SEHNR and CDR2 FQNEAQ come from the germline V gene (reference sequence). The CDR3 coding sequence is TGTGCCAGCAGCTTTCGTCCAGATGGGACCCAGTACTTC. Translating gives CASSFRPDGTQYF.

This clonotype was observed once. This sequence joins TRBV7-9 and TRBJ1-2, with D hard to call. V lost 3 bases to trimming and J lost 2 bases, with 10 bases between them. This CDR3 has 14 amino acids. Germline V CDR1 and CDR2: SEHNR, FQNEAQ (reference sequence). DNA for the CDR3: TGTGCCAGCAGCTTTGAGGAACCAAACTATGGCTACACCTTC. Translated, it gives CASSFEEPNYGYTF.

For the CDR3, the DNA is TGTGCCAGCAACGGCCTAGCGGGGGGCAAAGAGACCCAGTACTTC. This sequence encodes CASNGLAGGKETQYF. The chain couples TRBV2 to TRBJ2-5; 11 bases agree with TRBD2. CDR3 size: 15 residues. With V trimmed by 7 bases and J by 3 bases, 7 bases remained unmatched. The V gene's germline CDR1 is SNHLY and CDR2 FYNNEI.

The sample holds many counts of this clonotype. The chain couples TRBV10-3 to TRBJ2-7, with 8 bases identical to TRBD1. V gave up 10 bases and J gave up 3 bases; unmatched junction bases: 11. Germline CDR1 is ENHRY and CDR2 is SYGVKD. The CDR3 length is 14 residues. This CDR3 reads CASSPDREGYEQYF. The CDR3 DNA reads TGTGCCAGCAGCCCGGACAGGGAAGGCTACGAGCAGTACTTC.

The chain carries TRBV29-1 and TRBJ2-3, with no clear D. Germline V gene lookup returns CDR1 SQVTM and CDR2 ANQGSEA. V was trimmed by 4 bases and J by 3 bases, leaving 17 bases between them. There are 15 residues in the CDR3. This chain's CDR3 is CSVGGHLILTDTQYF. The DNA of the CDR3 is TGCAGCGTTGGCGGCCATCTCATTTTGACAGATACGCAGTATTTT.

This clonotype was detected a few times. At one end, the junction sequence differs from germline, possibly due to a read error. The genes are TRBV18 and TRBJ2-7; TRBD1 or TRBD2 may be the D gene (6 bases each). Germline V gives CDR1 KGHSH, CDR2 LQKENI. The CDR3 has 15 amino acids. CDR3 amino acids: CASSPRDLSGAESIF. The CDR3 DNA is TGTGCCAGCTCACCCCGCGATTTGTCGGGGGCGGAATCAATCTTC. Based on the CDR3 plus reference TRBV18 and TRBJ2-7, the full variable domain is NAGVMQNPRHLVRRRGQEARLRCSPMKGHSHVYWYRQLPEEGLKFMVYLQKENIIDESGMPKERFSAEFPKEGPSILRIQQVVRGDSAAYFCASSPRDLSGAESIFGPGTRLTVT.

At least ten counts were recorded for this clonotype. This sequence joins TRBV15 and TRBJ1-6; D uncertain. The V gene's germline CDR1 is LNHNV and CDR2 YYDKDF (reference sequence). Trimming removed 8 bases at V and 5 bases at J, with 10 bases between. This CDR3 contains 13 residues. The CDR3 coding sequence is TGTGCCACCGCTGTGCAGAATAATTCACCCCTCCACTTT. It encodes CATAVQNNSPLHF.

This chain connects TRBV28 to TRBJ2-7; 7 bases align to TRBD1. Germline lookup yields CDR1 MDHEN and CDR2 SYDVKM. CDR3 length equals 13 residues. Germline trimming cut 5 bases from V and 5 bases from J; bases unmatched to any gene: 6. CDR3 in amino acids: CASSLTGDNEQYV. The DNA for the CDR3 is TGTGCCAGCAGTCTTACAGGGGACAACGAGCAGTACGTC.

This clonotype came up many times. The rearrangement joins TRBV12-3 or TRBV12-4 to TRBJ1-2, with D uncertain. The CDR3 contains 15 residues. Trimming pared 3 bases from V and 4 bases from J, leaving 15 bases between. The CDR3 DNA reads as TGTGCCAGCAGTTTTGGACCATCTCCCATCTATGGCTACACCTTC. It encodes CASSFGPSPIYGYTF.